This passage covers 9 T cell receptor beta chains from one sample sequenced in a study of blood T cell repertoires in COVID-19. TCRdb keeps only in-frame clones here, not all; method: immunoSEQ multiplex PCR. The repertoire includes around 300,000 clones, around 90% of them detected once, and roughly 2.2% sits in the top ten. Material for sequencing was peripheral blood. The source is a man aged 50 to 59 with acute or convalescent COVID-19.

In nucleotides, the CDR3 is TGTGCCAGCTCACCACGGACTAGCGGGAATGAGCAGTTCTTC. Translated, it gives CASSPRTSGNEQFF. The rearrangement links TRBV18 to TRBJ2-1, with 11 bases fitting TRBD2. The CDR3 length is 14 residues. Germline V gene data show CDR1 as KGHSH and CDR2 as LQKENI. V was pared by 1 base and J by 7 bases, with 0 bases of the junction left unmatched.

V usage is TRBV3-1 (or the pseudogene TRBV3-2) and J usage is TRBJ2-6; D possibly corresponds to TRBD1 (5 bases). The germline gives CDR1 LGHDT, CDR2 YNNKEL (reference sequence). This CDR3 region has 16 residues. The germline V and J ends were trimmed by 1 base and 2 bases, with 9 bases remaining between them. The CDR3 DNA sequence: TGTGCCAGCAGCCAAGTTCGCAGGGCTGGGGCCAACGTCCTGACTTTC. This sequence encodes CASSQVRRAGANVLTF.

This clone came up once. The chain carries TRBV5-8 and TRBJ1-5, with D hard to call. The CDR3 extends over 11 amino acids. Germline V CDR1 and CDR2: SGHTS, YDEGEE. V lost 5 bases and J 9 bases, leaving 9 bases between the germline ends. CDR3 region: CASSLGRPQHF. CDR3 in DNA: TGTGCCAGCAGTCTCGGTCGGCCCCAGCATTTT.

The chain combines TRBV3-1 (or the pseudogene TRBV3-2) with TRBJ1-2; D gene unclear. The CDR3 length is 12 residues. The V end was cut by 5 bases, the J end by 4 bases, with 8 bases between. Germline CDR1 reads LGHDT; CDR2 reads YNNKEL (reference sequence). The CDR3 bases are TGTGCCAGCAGCATGTCGGGCTATGGCTACACCTTC. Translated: CASSMSGYGYTF.

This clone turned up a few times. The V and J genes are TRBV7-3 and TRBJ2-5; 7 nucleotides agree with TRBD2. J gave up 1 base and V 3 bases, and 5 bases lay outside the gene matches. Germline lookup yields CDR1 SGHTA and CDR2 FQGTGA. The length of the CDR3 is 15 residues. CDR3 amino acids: CASSLQRGRQETQYF. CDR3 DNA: TGTGCCAGCAGCTTGCAGCGGGGTCGCCAAGAGACCCAGTACTTC.

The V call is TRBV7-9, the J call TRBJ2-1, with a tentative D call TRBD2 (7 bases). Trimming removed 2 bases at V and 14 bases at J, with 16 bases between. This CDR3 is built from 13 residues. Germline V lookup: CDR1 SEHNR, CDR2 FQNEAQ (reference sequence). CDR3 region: CASSLYPGEGEFF. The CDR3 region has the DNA TGTGCCAGCAGCTTATACCCAGGGGAGGGGGAGTTCTTC. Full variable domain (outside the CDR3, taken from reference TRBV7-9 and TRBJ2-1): DTGVSQNPRHKITKRGQNVTFRCDPISEHNRLYWYRQTLGQGPEFLTYFQNEAQLEKSRLLSDRFSAERPKGSFSTLEIQRTEQGDSAMYLCASSLYPGEGEFFGPGTRLTVL.

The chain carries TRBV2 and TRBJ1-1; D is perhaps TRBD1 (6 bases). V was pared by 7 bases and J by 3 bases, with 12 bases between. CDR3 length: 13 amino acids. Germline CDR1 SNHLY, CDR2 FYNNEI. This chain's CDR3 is CASKEGGHTEAFF. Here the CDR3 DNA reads TGTGCCAGCAAGGAAGGGGGACACACTGAAGCTTTCTTT. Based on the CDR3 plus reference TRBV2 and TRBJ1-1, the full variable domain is EPEVTQTPSHQVTQMGQEVILRCVPISNHLYFYWYRQILGQKVEFLVSFYNNEISEKSEIFDDQFSVERPDGSNFTLKIRSTKLEDSAMYFCASKEGGHTEAFFGQGTRLTVV.

The CDR3 sequence is CASRTGRYYGYTF. In DNA form, the CDR3 reads TGTGCCAGCAGGACAGGGCGATACTATGGCTACACCTTC. This chain joins TRBV6-6 and TRBJ1-2, with 7 bases lining up with TRBD1. CDR3 size: 13 residues. Germline V gene data show CDR1 as MNHNY and CDR2 as SVGAGI (reference sequence). The V gene end was trimmed by 6 bases and the J gene end by 3 bases; junction bases not matched to a gene: 4.

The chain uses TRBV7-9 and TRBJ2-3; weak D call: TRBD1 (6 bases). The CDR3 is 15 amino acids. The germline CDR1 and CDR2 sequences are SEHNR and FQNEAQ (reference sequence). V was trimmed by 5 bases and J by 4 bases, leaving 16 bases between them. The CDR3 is CASSPRGLGADTQYF. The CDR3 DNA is TGTGCCAGCAGCCCCAGGGGTTTGGGCGCAGATACGCAGTATTTT.